This T cell receptor (beta chain) was captured by sequencing in a study of beta chain features in type 1 diabetes. Study conclusions and caveats: All four CD4+ subsets of Type 1 diabetes patients contained TCRB CDR3s that were moderately but significantly shorter. A closer apparent resemblance between naive, central memory and Treg TCRB repertoires was seen in patients than in healthy donors.

What was sequenced were expressed TCRB transcripts, since all of the isolated RNA had been reverse transcribed. The method was immunoSEQ multiplex PCR; TCRdb's version includes in-frame clones alone and lacks a portion of them. Of roughly 290,000 clones in the sample, 15% were seen once. Populations isolated by sorting all had purity greater than 95%. This clone has a handful of counts. Its antigen remains unidentified. The V gene's germline CDR1 is SGHTA and CDR2 FQGNSA. V was cut by 5 bases and J by 1 base, with 18 bases left in between. CDR3 length: 17 residues. The sample comprised naive CD4+ T cells from blood. The chain combines TRBV7-2 with TRBJ2-4; no firm D call. The TCR comes from a man aged 18 to 30 with type 1 diabetes. CDR3 sequence reads: CASSNHRPDWAKNIQYF. The CDR3 coding sequence is TGTGCCAGCAGCAATCACCGACCCGACTGGGCCAAAAACATTCAGTACTTC.